This T cell receptor (beta chain) was sequenced during a study of cytomegalovirus exposure and HLA in healthy donors. Study overall: It was reported in a later analysis that the same platform had been used for the roughly 130 validation repertoires as for the approximately 730 first-cohort repertoires. Broader study findings: According to a later analysis, TCR clusters from the first cohort tended to co-occur in the 110 or so validation repertoires. Three chains linked to CMV were shown in vitro to be specific for CMV antigens. TCR beta chains numbering about 160 were designated cytomegalovirus-associated.

V was shortened by 1 base and J by 5 bases, with 9 bases between the two germline ends. The CDR3 runs to 13 residues. Germline CDR1 SGHNT, CDR2 YYREEE (reference sequence). The repertoire was sequenced with immunoSEQ multiplex PCR; TCRdb's copy has only in-frame clones and lacks some. There are fewer than 350,000 clones in the sample; approximately 87% occur only once, and 0.92% lies in the top ten. On this clone itself: What it recognizes is unknown.

This TCR came from a young woman in good health and CMV-seronegative. Sequencing was performed on PBMCs. The chain recombines TRBV5-4 with TRBJ2-5; no definite D call. The CDR3 DNA sequence: TGTGCCAGCAGCTTGCCCAGAATCGAGACCCAGTACTTC. Its protein is CASSLPRIETQYF. Together with reference TRBV5-4 and TRBJ2-5, the CDR3 gives the full variable domain: ETGVTQSPTHLIKTRGQQVTLRCSSQSGHNTVSWYQQALGQGPQFIFQYYREEENGRGNFPPRFSGLQFPNYSSELNVNALELDDSALYLCASSLPRIETQYFGPGTRLLVL.